A single sample gave rise to the 24 T cell receptor beta chains below, sequenced in a study of cytomegalovirus exposure and HLA in healthy donors. The PCR used 60 Vbeta and 13 Jbeta primers. The data were produced by immunoSEQ multiplex PCR, yet TCRdb's version contains in-frame clones alone and is incomplete. The data contain some 160,000 clones, approximately 86% of them singletons. Specimen: PBMCs. All receptors derive from a woman aged 18-35 years in good health and CMV-seronegative.

Only a few counts were recorded for this clone. The gene calls are TRBV6-5 and TRBJ2-7; D possibly corresponds to TRBD1 (5 bases). Trimming stripped 2 bases from V and 0 bases from J, with 8 bases between. CDR1 and CDR2 (germline): MNHEY, SVGAGI. This CDR3 is 14 amino acids long. CDR3 region: CASSYQDSSYEQYF. The CDR3 DNA follows: TGTGCCAGCAGTTACCAAGACAGCTCCTACGAGCAGTACTTC.

The chain couples TRBV27 to TRBJ1-4, with TRBD1 as a possible D gene (5 bases). The CDR3 is 12 residues long. Per germline, CDR1 MNHEY and CDR2 SMNVEV (reference sequence). V lost 11 bases to trimming and J lost 5 bases, with 12 bases between them. The CDR3 sequence is CAARGMNEKLFF. CDR3 coding DNA: TGTGCCGCCCGGGGGATGAATGAAAAACTGTTTTTT.

This clone was observed a few times. This chain uses TRBV2 with TRBJ2-1, with 7 bases identical to TRBD1. The V segment lost 5 bases and the J segment 6 bases; nucleotides outside the gene matches: 4. Germline-derived CDR1 and CDR2 are SNHLY and FYNNEI. The CDR3 is 13 residues long. CDR3 DNA sequence: TGTGCCAGCAGTACCGGGACAGCCAATGAGCAGTTCTTC. Translation gives CASSTGTANEQFF.

J is TRBJ1-1 and V is TRBV14; 8 nucleotides line up with TRBD1. The CDR3 has 14 residues. Germline V gene lookup returns CDR1 SGHDN and CDR2 FVKESK. J gave up 9 bases and V 5 bases, and 11 bases lay outside the gene matches. For the CDR3, the DNA is TGTGCCAGCAGCAGTCCCTACAGGGGGAATAAAGCTTTCTTT. Translated: CASSSPYRGNKAFF.

V gene TRBV5-1 combines with J gene TRBJ2-2; no reliable D call. V gave up 0 bases and J gave up 2 bases, with 8 bases separating them. This CDR3 has 15 residues. Per germline, CDR1 SGHRS and CDR2 YFSETQ. CDR3 sequence (DNA): TGCGCCAGCAGCTTGGACAGACCCAACACCGGGGAGCTGTTTTTT. Amino acid sequence: CASSLDRPNTGELFF. The complete variable domain, with remaining parts taken from reference TRBV5-1 and TRBJ2-2, reads KAGVTQTPRYLIKTRGQQVTLSCSPISGHRSVSWYQQTPGQGLQFLFEYFSETQRNKGNFPGRFSGRQFSNSRSEMNVSTLELGDSALYLCASSLDRPNTGELFFGEGSRLTVL.

V and J are TRBV29-1 and TRBJ2-5; TRBD1 is a possible D gene (6 bases). With the DNA end fitting TRBJ2-7 better, the J assignment may be wrong. Germline CDR1 SQVTM, CDR2 ANQGSEA. CDR3 length: 15 amino acids. The CDR3 DNA is TGCAGCGTTCCTGACAGGCCCCCTCCCCCGTACGAGCAGTACTTC. This codes for CSVPDRPPPPYEQYF.

The chain employs TRBV1 and TRBJ2-7; the D call TRBD1 from the table was never checked on the DNA. TRBV1 is designated a pseudogene. The CDR3 covers 16 residues. This CDR3 reads CTSSHSPGTGVYEQYF. DNA of the CDR3: TGCACCAGCAGCCACTCGCCCGGGACAGGGGTGTACGAGCAGTACTTC.

The V gene is TRBV11-2, the J gene TRBJ2-7; 10 bases are shared with TRBD1. This CDR3 comprises 13 residues. V gave up 4 bases and J gave up 7 bases; unmatched junction bases: 4. CDR1 and CDR2 from the germline V gene are SGHAT and FQNNGV. CDR3 bases: TGTGCCAGCAGCTCAGACAGGGGGCTGGAGCAGTACTTC. Its translation: CASSSDRGLEQYF.

This clone has only a few counts. The chain recombines TRBV2 with TRBJ1-1; 8 nucleotides match TRBD1. The germline CDR1 and CDR2 sequences are SNHLY and FYNNEI. There are 14 residues in the CDR3. Trimming cost V 7 bases and J 3 bases; bases outside gene matches: 7. CDR3 in DNA: TGTGCCAGCATTCCAGGACAGGGTTACACTGAAGCTTTCTTT. Protein sequence: CASIPGQGYTEAFF.

V is TRBV6-6 and J is TRBJ2-2, with TRBD2 matching 8 bases. The ends lost 6 bases at V and 5 bases at J; junction bases unmatched: 2. The CDR3 runs 13 residues. Germline assignment: CDR1 MNHNY and CDR2 SVGAGI (reference sequence). The CDR3 DNA is TGTGCCAGCAGGACTAGCGAAACCGGGGAGCTGTTTTTT. Translating it yields CASRTSETGELFF.

The chain uses TRBV28 and TRBJ2-7; 8 positions agree with TRBD1. V dropped 5 bases and J dropped 2; count of bases not matched to a gene: 8. This CDR3 has 15 residues. Germline loops: CDR1 MDHEN, CDR2 SYDVKM. The DNA of the CDR3 is TGTGCCAGCAGTCCGACCGGGACAGGAACCTACGAGCAGTACTTC. This gives the protein CASSPTGTGTYEQYF. Full variable domain (remainder filled in from reference TRBV28 and TRBJ2-7): DVKVTQSSRYLVKRTGEKVFLECVQDMDHENMFWYRQDPGLGLRLIYFSYDVKMKEKGDIPEGYSVSREKKERFSLILESASTNQTSMYLCASSPTGTGTYEQYFGPGTRLTVT.

This rearrangement joins TRBV19 to TRBJ1-1; D remains unclear. CDR1 LNHDA and CDR2 SQIVND come from the germline V gene (reference sequence). With 5 bases removed from V and 4 bases from J, the gap between germline ends came to 11 bases. This CDR3 region has 13 residues. CDR3 residues: CASSPGRGTEAFF. CDR3 bases: TGTGCCAGTAGTCCAGGACGGGGCACTGAAGCTTTCTTT. The full variable domain, rest sourced from reference TRBV19 and TRBJ1-1, is DGGITQSPKYLFRKEGQNVTLSCEQNLNHDAMYWYRQDPGQGLRLIYYSQIVNDFQKGDIAEGYSVSREKKESFPLTVTSAQKNPTAFYLCASSPGRGTEAFFGQGTRLTVV.

This sequence joins TRBV6-1 and TRBJ1-1; a possible D gene is TRBD1 (6 bases). This CDR3 region has 13 residues. V was shortened by 10 bases and J by 6 bases, with 18 bases between the two germline ends. Germline values: CDR1 MNHNS, CDR2 SASEGT. The CDR3 nucleotides are TGTGCCACCAGAGCTCCAGGGGAACCTGAAGCTTTCTTT. This translates into CATRAPGEPEAFF.

This chain uses TRBV4-2 with TRBJ1-1; D gene ambiguous. The germline V gene encodes CDR1 LGHNA and CDR2 YNFKEQ. This CDR3 region has 14 residues. Trimming cost V 0 bases and J 1 base, with 6 bases left between them. The CDR3 protein is CASSQERENTEAFF. For the CDR3, the DNA is TGTGCCAGCAGCCAAGAGAGGGAGAACACTGAAGCTTTCTTT.

The genes are TRBV19 and TRBJ1-4; maybe TRBD1 (5 bases). There are 13 residues in the CDR3. CDR1 is LNHDA and CDR2 is SQIVND in the germline V gene (reference sequence). Trimming removed 5 bases from V and 7 bases from J, with 11 bases in between. The CDR3 loop reads CASSDRRGEKLFF. The DNA of the CDR3 is TGTGCCAGTAGTGACCGGAGGGGTGAAAAACTGTTTTTT.

The chain couples TRBV6-5 to TRBJ1-1; the D gene is possibly TRBD1 (6 bases). V lost 6 bases to trimming and J lost 6 bases, with 17 bases between them. The CDR3 spans 14 residues. The germline V gene encodes CDR1 MNHEY and CDR2 SVGAGI. The CDR3 DNA reads as TGTGCCAGCAGCCTAACGGTGGGGGCGGCTGAAGCTTTCTTT. Encoded protein: CASSLTVGAAEAFF.

The V and J genes are TRBV4-1 and TRBJ1-5; D might be TRBD1 (6 bases). The CDR3 loop spans 16 amino acids. The germline V gene encodes CDR1 MGHRA and CDR2 YSYEKL. Deletions cut 0 bases from V and 6 bases from J, with 15 bases between. The DNA for the CDR3 is TGCGCCAGCAGCCAAGAAGGGTGGCAAGGGGGTCAGCCCCAGCATTTT. The encoded protein is CASSQEGWQGGQPQHF.

This chain connects TRBV5-1 to TRBJ1-4; D uncertain. Germline V CDR1 and CDR2: SGHRS, YFSETQ. The CDR3 loop spans 15 amino acids. V was cut by 4 bases and J by 0 bases, with 10 bases left in between. CDR3 coding DNA: TGCGCCAGCAGCCCCGGTGGTGCAACTAATGAAAAACTGTTTTTT. Encoded protein: CASSPGGATNEKLFF.

V and J are TRBV19 and TRBJ2-7, with a weak D call TRBD2 (6 bases). This CDR3 region has 12 residues. The V gene lost 4 bases and the J gene lost 5 bases, with 9 bases spanning the gap. Germline V lookup: CDR1 LNHDA, CDR2 SQIVND (reference sequence). CDR3 amino acids: CASSRLADEQYF. CDR3 nucleotides: TGTGCCAGTAGTAGATTAGCGGACGAGCAGTACTTC.

The J gene is TRBJ1-6, the V gene TRBV30, with TRBD1 identical over 7 bases. CDR3 length: 15 amino acids. Germline trimming cut 2 bases from V and 4 bases from J; bases unmatched to any gene: 5. Germline CDR1 GTSNPN, CDR2 SVGIG (reference sequence). The CDR3 nucleotides are TGTGCCTGGAGTCCGCGACAGGGTTATAATTCACCCCTCCACTTT. It encodes CAWSPRQGYNSPLHF.

The rearrangement joins TRBV7-6 to TRBJ1-5; D is uncertain. There are 15 residues in the CDR3. Per the germline V gene, CDR1 is SGHVS and CDR2 is FNYEAQ. The germline V and J ends were trimmed by 1 base and 0 bases, with 7 bases remaining between them. DNA for the CDR3: TGTGCCAGCAGCTTAGGGCGGAATAGCAATCAGCCCCAGCATTTT. Its protein is CASSLGRNSNQPQHF.

The V and J genes are TRBV19 and TRBJ1-3; D is undetermined. V was pared by 7 bases and J by 1 base, with 8 bases between. Germline V lookup: CDR1 LNHDA, CDR2 SQIVND (reference sequence). The CDR3 runs to 13 residues. In DNA, the CDR3 is TGTGCCAGTAACGGTCTATCTGGAAACACCATATATTTT. It yields the protein CASNGLSGNTIYF.

This sequence joins TRBV27 and TRBJ2-3; 12 bases line up with TRBD2. The length of the CDR3 is 16 residues. Trimming at V came to 7 bases and at J to 4 bases, leaving 9 bases not matched to a gene. CDR1 is MNHEY, CDR2 SMNVEV, per germline (reference sequence). The chain's CDR3 is CASILSSGGAPDTQYF. The CDR3 coding sequence is TGTGCCAGCATCCTCTCTAGCGGGGGGGCCCCAGATACGCAGTATTTT.

The chain couples TRBV28 to TRBJ1-1, with TRBD1 matching 7 bases. V lost 3 bases, J lost 7 bases, and 11 bases stayed unmatched. This CDR3 has 15 amino acids. Germline V lookup: CDR1 MDHEN, CDR2 SYDVKM. This CDR3 is CASSLPPPRDSEAFF. The CDR3 region has the DNA TGTGCCAGCAGTTTGCCCCCCCCCAGGGACAGTGAAGCTTTCTTT.